What follows are 15 T cell receptor beta chains derived from one specimen sequenced in a study of blood T cell repertoires in COVID-19. Produced via immunoSEQ multiplex PCR; TCRdb's table is partial and in-frame only. Of tens of thousands of clones in the sample, approximately 84% are singletons; the top ten hold 6.3%. Sequenced input: peripheral blood. These receptors were taken from a man in his 70s with COVID-19, enrolled during active disease.

The J gene is TRBJ2-7, the V gene TRBV3-1 (or the pseudogene TRBV3-2); D is uncertain. CDR3 length: 13 amino acids. V was shortened by 4 bases and J by 2 bases, with 9 bases between the two germline ends. The V gene's germline CDR1 is LGHDT and CDR2 YNNKEL (reference sequence). For the CDR3, the DNA is TGTGCCAGCAGCCCCGGAGTTACCTACGAGCAGTACTTC. Translated: CASSPGVTYEQYF.

The chain recombines TRBV6-2 or TRBV6-3 with TRBJ1-5, with D unclear. CDR1 and CDR2 from the germline V gene are MNHEY and SVGEGT. The CDR3 runs 14 residues. Trimming took 2 bases from V and 3 from J, leaving 8 bases between them. The CDR3 DNA follows: TGTGCCAGCAGTTACGGGCAGATCAATCAGCCCCAGCATTTT. It yields the protein CASSYGQINQPQHF.

The count of this clone is one. The chain uses TRBV14 and TRBJ2-7; 8 bases fit TRBD1. The germline gives CDR1 SGHDN, CDR2 FVKESK. After removal of 8 bases from V and 2 bases from J, the junction contained 5 bases not matched to a gene. This CDR3 region has 13 residues. The CDR3 DNA reads TGTGCCAGCGGGAAGACAGGGGCCTACGAGCAGTACTTC. It is translated as CASGKTGAYEQYF. Full variable domain (missing parts from reference TRBV14 and TRBJ2-7): EAGVTQFPSHSVIEKGQTVTLRCDPISGHDNLYWYRRVMGKEIKFLLHFVKESKQDESGMPNNRFLAERTGGTYSTLKVQPAELEDSGVYFCASGKTGAYEQYFGPGTRLTVT.

This clone appeared once. The chain employs TRBV5-1 and TRBJ2-1; 11 positions match TRBD2. The junction had 4 bases not matched to a gene; V was cut back by 4 bases and J by 4 bases. CDR3 length equals 15 residues. Per germline, CDR1 SGHRS and CDR2 YFSETQ. DNA of the CDR3: TGCGCCAGCAGCGTACTAGCGGGGGCTTACAATGAGCAGTTCTTC. Translating gives CASSVLAGAYNEQFF.

The V gene is TRBV7-9, the J gene TRBJ1-3; tentatively, D is TRBD1 (5 bases). Trimming removed 5 bases from V and 0 bases from J, with 11 bases in between. This CDR3 comprises 15 residues. Germline V lookup: CDR1 SEHNR, CDR2 FQNEAQ (reference sequence). The CDR3 reads CASSLRAVSGNTIYF. The CDR3 nucleotides read TGTGCCAGCAGCCTCAGGGCCGTCTCTGGAAACACCATATATTTT.

This clone showed up just once. This chain connects TRBV6-2 or TRBV6-3 to TRBJ2-7; D is perhaps TRBD1 (6 bases). V was clipped by 6 bases and J by 2 bases, with 20 bases between them. The germline CDR1 and CDR2 sequences are MNHEY and SVGEGT. The CDR3 sequence is 16 residues long. CDR3 DNA sequence: TGTGCCAGCAGCCGTAGAAAGGTGACAGGAACCTACGAGCAGTACTTC. It specifies CASSRRKVTGTYEQYF.

This chain connects TRBV18 to TRBJ1-5; no firm D call. V was trimmed by 6 bases and J by 3 bases, leaving 9 bases between them. CDR1 and CDR2 from the germline V gene are KGHSH and LQKENI. CDR3 size: 13 residues. CDR3 amino acids: CASSRDFNQPQHF. The CDR3, as DNA: TGTGCCAGCTCGCGGGATTTCAATCAGCCCCAGCATTTT. Filled out from reference TRBV18 and TRBJ1-5, the complete variable domain reads NAGVMQNPRHLVRRRGQEARLRCSPMKGHSHVYWYRQLPEEGLKFMVYLQKENIIDESGMPKERFSAEFPKEGPSILRIQQVVRGDSAAYFCASSRDFNQPQHFGDGTRLSIL.

There are a few counts of this clone. The chain recombines TRBV10-3 with TRBJ1-1; 7 bases match TRBD1. Germline CDR1 reads ENHRY; CDR2 reads SYGVKD. The CDR3 has 16 amino acids. The V segment lost 4 bases and the J segment 1 base; nucleotides outside the gene matches: 9. CDR3 coding DNA: TGTGCCATCAGTGGGGCGACAGGGAAGAGGAACACTGAAGCTTTCTTT. This gives the protein CAISGATGKRNTEAFF.

The rearrangement uses TRBV10-1 and TRBJ2-7, with a weak D call TRBD2 (5 bases). Trimming removed 6 bases from V and 6 bases from J, with 15 bases in between. This CDR3 is built from 13 residues. CDR1 and CDR2 (germline): WNHNN, SYGVQD (reference sequence). The CDR3, as DNA: TGCGCCAGCAGCTTGGCGGGCCTTGGCGAGCAGTACTTC. It specifies CASSLAGLGEQYF.

V usage is TRBV7-9 and J usage is TRBJ2-1; 9 bases align to TRBD2. J gave up 7 bases and V 5 bases, and 9 bases lay outside the gene matches. Germline V gene lookup returns CDR1 SEHNR and CDR2 FQNEAQ (reference sequence). The CDR3 is 15 amino acids. The CDR3 is CASSTRLAETNEQFF. In nucleotides, the CDR3 is TGTGCCAGCAGCACGCGACTAGCGGAGACTAATGAGCAGTTCTTC. Combining the CDR3 with reference TRBV7-9 and TRBJ2-1 gives the whole variable domain DTGVSQNPRHKITKRGQNVTFRCDPISEHNRLYWYRQTLGQGPEFLTYFQNEAQLEKSRLLSDRFSAERPKGSFSTLEIQRTEQGDSAMYLCASSTRLAETNEQFFGPGTRLTVL.

This clone was counted a single time. This chain links TRBV7-2 with TRBJ1-2, with a possible D match to TRBD1 (5 bases). This CDR3 has 15 amino acids. V lost 4 bases to trimming and J lost 2 bases, with 14 bases between them. Per the germline V gene, CDR1 is SGHTA and CDR2 is FQGNSA. The CDR3 sequence is CASSSLLGGNYGYTF. CDR3 in DNA: TGTGCCAGCAGCTCGCTGTTGGGGGGGAACTATGGCTACACCTTC.

The gene calls are TRBV18 and TRBJ1-5; D call uncertain. The CDR3 is made up of 14 amino acids. V lost 4 bases and J 6 bases, leaving 13 bases between the germline ends. Germline assignment: CDR1 KGHSH and CDR2 LQKENI. DNA for the CDR3: TGTGCCAGCTCACACGGGGTGGGGTCTCAGCCCCAGCATTTT. It specifies CASSHGVGSQPQHF.

V and J are TRBV4-2 and TRBJ1-2; D is unclear. Trimming cost V 4 bases and J 3 bases, with 18 bases left between them. CDR3 length: 16 amino acids. The germline V gene has CDR1 LGHNA and CDR2 YNFKEQ. The CDR3 region is CASSRSQFPGDYGYTF. In DNA, the CDR3 is TGTGCCAGCAGCCGATCTCAGTTCCCCGGGGACTATGGCTACACCTTC.

This chain uses TRBV11-3 with TRBJ2-3, with TRBD2 matching over 11 bases. Germline CDR1 reads SGHNT; CDR2 reads YENEEA. V was pared by 5 bases and J by 1 base, with 11 bases of the junction left unmatched. There are 18 residues in the CDR3. The CDR3 here is CASSPGLAVPSRTDTQYF. In DNA, the CDR3 is TGTGCCAGCAGCCCGGGACTAGCGGTGCCCTCTCGCACAGATACGCAGTATTTT.

The V gene is TRBV28, the J gene TRBJ1-2; D possibly corresponds to TRBD1 (6 bases). Looked up from germline, CDR1 is MDHEN and CDR2 is SYDVKM. This CDR3 contains 13 residues. With 6 bases removed from V and 2 bases from J, the gap between germline ends came to 10 bases. As DNA, the CDR3 is TGTGCCAGCAGCCTCGGACAGAACTATGGCTACACCTTC. It codes for CASSLGQNYGYTF.